This TCR beta chain was observed in a study of blood T cell repertoires in COVID-19. The overall study: T cells, B-cell-depleted T cells, or PBMCs provided the cDNA or gDNA that served as material.

In the authors' workflow: Scientists estimated how many nucleated cells there were by amplifying reference gene primers. Data came from immunoSEQ multiplex PCR; TCRdb stores just in-frame clones and leaves some out. V and J calls plus clone size are reproduced from that table; the DNA served to infer D and trimming. Of over 150,000 clones listed, 83% are singletons. The J segment lost 5 bases and the V segment lost 5 bases, leaving 8 bases of the junction unmatched. This CDR3 region has 15 residues. Per germline, CDR1 SGHNT and CDR2 YENEEA. This clonotype was obtained from a woman at least 80 years old with acute or convalescent COVID-19. The J gene is TRBJ2-2, the V gene TRBV11-3, with 7 bases that match TRBD1. Sequenced input: peripheral blood. As DNA, the CDR3 is TGTGCCAGCAGCACCCGACAGGGTGGGACCGGGGAGCTGTTTTTT. Translating it yields CASSTRQGGTGELFF.